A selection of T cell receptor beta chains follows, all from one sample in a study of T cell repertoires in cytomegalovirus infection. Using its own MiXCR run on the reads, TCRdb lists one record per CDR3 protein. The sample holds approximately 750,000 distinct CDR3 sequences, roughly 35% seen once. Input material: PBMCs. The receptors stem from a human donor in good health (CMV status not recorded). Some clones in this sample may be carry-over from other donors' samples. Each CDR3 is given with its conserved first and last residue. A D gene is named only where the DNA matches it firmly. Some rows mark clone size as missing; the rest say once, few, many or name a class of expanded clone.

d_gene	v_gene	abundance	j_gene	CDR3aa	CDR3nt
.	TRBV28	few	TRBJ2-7	CASTSGGLGIAYEQYF	TGTGCCAGCACTTCAGGGGGACTAGGGATAGCCTACGAGCAGTACTTC
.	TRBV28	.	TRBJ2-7	CASSRDETYEQYF	TGTGCCAGCAGTAGGGACGAGACCTACGAGCAGTACTTC
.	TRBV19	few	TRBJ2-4	CASRATALAKNIQYF	TGTGCCAGTAGAGCGACTGCGCTAGCCAAAAACATTCAGTACTTC
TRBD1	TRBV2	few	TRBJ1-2	CASRSGQVYGYTF	TGTGCCAGCAGATCTGGACAGGTCTATGGCTACACCTTC
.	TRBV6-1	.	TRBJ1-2	CASSERPRQPFGF	TGTGCCAGCAGTGAAAGGCCGCGACAGCCCTTCGGTTTC
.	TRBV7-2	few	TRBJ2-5	CASSRVFQETQYF	TGTGCCAGCAGCCGGGTCTTCCAAGAGACCCAGTACTTC
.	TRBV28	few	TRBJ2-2	CASSLPTDNTGELFF	TGTGCCAGCAGTTTGCCCACAGACAATACCGGGGAGCTGTTTTTT
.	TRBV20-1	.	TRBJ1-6	CSARGHGPGDNSPLHF	TGCAGTGCTAGAGGTCACGGGCCAGGGGATAATTCACCCCTCCACTTT
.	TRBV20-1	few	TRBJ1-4	CSPGRGGTEKLFF	TGCAGTCCCGGAAGGGGGGGTACTGAAAAACTGTTTTTT
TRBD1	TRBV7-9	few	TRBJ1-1	CASSPPGQGWNTEAFF	TGTGCCAGCAGCCCACCGGGACAGGGATGGAACACTGAAGCTTTCTTT
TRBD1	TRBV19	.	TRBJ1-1	CAAGGWGEAFF	TGTGCCGCAGGGGGATGGGGTGAAGCTTTCTTT
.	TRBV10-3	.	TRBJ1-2	CAISELTRGYTF	TGTGCCATCAGTGAGTTGACCCGTGGCTACACCTTC
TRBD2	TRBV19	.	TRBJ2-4	CASRAGRAAKNIQYF	TGTGCCAGTAGAGCGGGGAGAGCGGCCAAAAACATTCAGTACTTC
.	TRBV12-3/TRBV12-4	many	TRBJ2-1	CASSTGTWGHEQFF	TGTGCCAGCAGTACCGGGACTTGGGGCCATGAGCAGTTCTTC
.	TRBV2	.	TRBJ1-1	CASSIINAFF	TGTGCCAGCAGTATTATAAATGCTTTCTTT
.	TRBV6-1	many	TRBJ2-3	CASNGYRAVDTQYF	TGTGCCAGCAACGGTTATAGGGCCGTAGATACGCAGTATTTT
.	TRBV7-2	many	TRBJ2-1	CASSLGGRVHEQFF	TGTGCCAGCAGCTTAGGGGGTCGAGTTCATGAGCAGTTCTTC
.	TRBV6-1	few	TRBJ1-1	CASSVRATNTEAFF	TGTGCCAGCAGTGTCAGGGCTACGAACACTGAAGCTTTCTTT
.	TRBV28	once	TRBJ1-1	CASSTPRPNTEAFF	TGTGCCAGCAGTACCCCCCGGCCGAACACTGAAGCTTTCTTT
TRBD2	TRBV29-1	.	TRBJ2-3	CSVILPSRAGVIGTQYF	TGCAGCGTCATCCTTCCCTCGAGAGCGGGAGTTATTGGTACGCAGTATTTT
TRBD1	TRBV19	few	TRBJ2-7	CATDTGAFPYEQYF	TGTGCCACAGATACAGGGGCGTTCCCCTACGAGCAGTACTTC
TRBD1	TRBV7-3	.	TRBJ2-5	CASSPQGKGARGTQYF	TGTGCCAGCAGCCCTCAGGGTAAGGGGGCGCGTGGGACCCAGTACTTC
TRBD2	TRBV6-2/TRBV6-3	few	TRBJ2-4	CASNDAGGRYIQYF	TGTGCCAGCAACGACGCGGGGGGGCGGTACATTCAGTACTTC
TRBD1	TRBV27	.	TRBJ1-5	CASRATGGSQPQHF	TGTGCCAGCAGGGCCACAGGGGGCAGTCAGCCCCAGCATTTT
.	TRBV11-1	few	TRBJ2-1	CASSPKGSFSYNEQFF	TGTGCCAGCAGCCCCAAGGGGTCCTTCTCCTACAATGAGCAGTTCTTC
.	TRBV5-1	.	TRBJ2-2	CASSPNIGGSGELFF	TGCGCCAGCAGCCCCAACATTGGGGGATCGGGGGAGCTGTTTTTT
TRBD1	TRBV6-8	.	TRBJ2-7	CASSYSDRGWYEQYF	TGTGCCAGCAGTTACTCGGACAGGGGATGGTACGAGCAGTACTTC
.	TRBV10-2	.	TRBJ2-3	CAGWTGGGTDTQYF	TGCGCCGGGTGGACCGGGGGTGGCACAGATACGCAGTATTTT
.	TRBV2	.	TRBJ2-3	CASRTELSTDTQYF	TGTGCCAGCAGGACGGAGCTTAGCACAGATACGCAGTATTTT
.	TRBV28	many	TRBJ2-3	CASSLRSDTQYF	TGTGCCAGCAGTTTGAGGTCAGATACGCAGTATTTT
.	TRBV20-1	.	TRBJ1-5	CSARVGVGSNQPQHF	TGCAGTGCTAGAGTGGGAGTTGGGAGCAATCAGCCCCAGCATTTT
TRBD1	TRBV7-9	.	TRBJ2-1	CASSLAWDRGPYYNEQFF	TGTGCCAGCAGCTTAGCGTGGGACAGGGGGCCCTACTACAATGAGCAGTTCTTC
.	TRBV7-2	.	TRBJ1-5	CASSEQYNQPQHF	TGTGCCAGCAGCGAACAGTACAATCAGCCCCAGCATTTT
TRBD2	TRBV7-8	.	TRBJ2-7	CASSLSLAGAGEQYF	TGTGCCAGCAGCTTAAGTCTAGCGGGAGCTGGAGAGCAGTACTTC
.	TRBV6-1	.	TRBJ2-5	CASTAGLKGGTQYF	TGTGCCAGCACGGCAGGACTCAAGGGGGGGACCCAGTACTTC
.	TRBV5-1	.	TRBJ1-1	CASSFNSGMNTEAFF	TGCGCCAGCAGCTTTAATTCAGGCATGAACACTGAAGCTTTCTTT
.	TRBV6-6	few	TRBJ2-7	CASSYSVSGVGPTSYEQYF	TGTGCCAGCAGTTACTCGGTCTCGGGGGTTGGACCGACCTCCTACGAGCAGTACTTC
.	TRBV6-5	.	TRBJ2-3	CASSYWAAEAVVQYF	TGTGCCAGCAGTTACTGGGCAGCCGAGGCGGTAGTGCAGTATTTT
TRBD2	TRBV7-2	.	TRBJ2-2	CASSPSGRAYTGELFF	TGTGCCAGCAGCCCCAGCGGGAGGGCCTACACCGGGGAGCTGTTTTTT
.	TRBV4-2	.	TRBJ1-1	CASSPNLGGYTEAFF	TGTGCCAGCAGCCCAAACTTGGGAGGGTACACTGAAGCTTTCTTT